The following is a T cell receptor beta chain sequence with its context. Its antigen is unidentified. The data were taken from a study of CXCR3-negative and CXCR3-positive naive CD8 T cells. The TRB cDNA libraries were prepared by 5' RACE with UMI labels. TCRdb reanalyzed the 5' RACE reads and collapses them to one entry per CDR3 protein, without DNA. The listing contains roughly 93,000 distinct CDR3 sequences. Study findings and constraints: The study found more hydrophobic TRB CDR3s in CXCR3-positive naive cells than in CXCR3-negative naive cells.

This CDR3 is 15 amino acids long. The TCR originated in a human donor in good health. Some clones in this sample may be carry-over from other donors' samples. Sequenced input: naive CXCR3+ CD8+ T cells from blood. Subset: CD45RO-CCR7+CD27+CD95- naive CD8+ T cells expressing CXCR3 (TNR3+). V gene TRBV23-1 combines with J gene TRBJ2-5; as DNA is missing, the TRBD1 call by TCRdb cannot be tested. TRBV23-1 is annotated as an ORF whose role is uncertain. The CDR3 sequence: CASSQGTGYQETQYF.